The 24 T cell receptor beta chains in this list originate from one sample, sequenced in a study of T-cell memory formation after mild COVID-19. TCRdb used MiXCR to reprocess the 5' RACE reads, holding one entry per CDR3 protein. Of under 600,000 distinct CDR3 sequences listed, about a fifth are singletons. Sequenced sample: PBMCs or a T cell subset sorted from them (not recorded which). The receptors here all came from an adult woman who had mild COVID-19 (a few samples of this study predate the infection). Cell type and time point are not known.

This rearrangement joins TRBV12-3 or TRBV12-4 to TRBJ2-7, with D possibly TRBD2 on 5 matching bases. The CDR3 is 14 amino acids. V lost 4 bases to trimming and J lost 0 bases, with 10 bases between them. The CDR3 region is CASSSRRGSYEQYF. The CDR3 nucleotides read TGTGCCAGCAGTTCGCGACGGGGCTCCTACGAGCAGTACTTC.

This clonotype has just a few counts. V and J are TRBV12-3 or TRBV12-4 and TRBJ1-1, with D possibly TRBD1 on 6 matching bases. The CDR3 spans 14 residues. V was clipped by 4 bases and J by 7 bases, with 16 bases between them. In DNA, the CDR3 is TGTGCCAGCAGTTCGACAACGGACAGATATGAAGCTTTCTTT. Protein product: CASSSTTDRYEAFF.

This sequence joins TRBV4-3 and TRBJ1-1; unclear D gene. CDR3 size: 16 residues. The germline CDR1 and CDR2 sequences are LGHNA and YSLEER. Deletions cut 0 bases from V and 6 bases from J, with 17 bases between. The CDR3 nucleotides read TGCGCCAGCAGCCAAGATATCTCGGGAGTTGGGTCTGAAGCTTTCTTT. Translating it yields CASSQDISGVGSEAFF.

The chain couples TRBV9 to TRBJ2-2; D is perhaps TRBD1 or TRBD2 (5 bases each). Looked up from germline, CDR1 is SGDLS and CDR2 is YYNGEE. With 3 bases removed from V and 4 bases from J, the gap between germline ends came to 13 bases. The CDR3 sequence is 15 residues long. The CDR3, as DNA: TGTGCCAGCAGCGCCGGGACGGCAATCACCGGGGAGCTGTTTTTT. Translation: CASSAGTAITGELFF.

V and J are TRBV7-9 and TRBJ1-4; TRBD1 is a possible D gene (6 bases). CDR1 is SEHNR, CDR2 FQNEAQ, per germline (reference sequence). V dropped 1 base and J dropped 8 bases, with 14 bases sitting between them. CDR3 length: 15 residues. Here the CDR3 reads CASSLGRGSVEKLFF. In nucleotides, the CDR3 is TGTGCCAGCAGCTTAGGCAGGGGAAGTGTGGAAAAACTGTTTTTT. The complete variable domain, with remaining parts taken from reference TRBV7-9 and TRBJ1-4, reads DTGVSQNPRHKITKRGQNVTFRCDPISEHNRLYWYRQTLGQGPEFLTYFQNEAQLEKSRLLSDRFSAERPKGSFSTLEIQRTEQGDSAMYLCASSLGRGSVEKLFFGSGTQLSVL.

This clonotype was counted only a few times. The chain recombines TRBV5-1 with TRBJ2-1, with TRBD1 matching 9 bases. Trimming at V came to 3 bases and at J to 7 bases, leaving 8 bases not matched to a gene. The CDR3 length is 15 residues. Germline V gene sequence: CDR1 SGHRS, CDR2 YFSETQ. The CDR3, as DNA: TGCGCCAGCAGCTACCAGGGACAGGGTGGAAATGAGCAGTTCTTC. This gives the protein CASSYQGQGGNEQFF.

This clonotype was counted once. This chain uses TRBV11-2 with TRBJ2-3, with D unresolved. Per the germline V gene, CDR1 is SGHAT and CDR2 is FQNNGV. V dropped 3 bases and J dropped 5 bases, with 6 bases sitting between them. The CDR3 spans 12 residues. CDR3 amino acids: CASSFPEDTQYF. As DNA, the CDR3 is TGTGCCAGCAGCTTTCCCGAAGATACGCAGTATTTT.

The sample holds many counts of this clonotype. The rearrangement links TRBV5-1 to TRBJ2-1; 7 positions match TRBD2. The ends lost 0 bases at V and 0 bases at J; junction bases unmatched: 6. The CDR3 is made up of 17 amino acids. Germline V gives CDR1 SGHRS, CDR2 YFSETQ. CDR3 protein: CASSLEAAGSSYNEQFF. The DNA of the CDR3 is TGCGCCAGCAGCTTGGAGGCAGCGGGGAGCTCCTACAATGAGCAGTTCTTC.

This clonotype was seen more than once but under ten times. This chain links TRBV20-1 with TRBJ2-3; 11 positions match TRBD2. The CDR3 extends over 17 amino acids. CDR1 DFQATT and CDR2 SNEGSKA come from the germline V gene (reference sequence). The ends lost 6 bases at V and 1 base at J; junction bases unmatched: 12. CDR3 sequence (DNA): TGCAGTGCCACTCTAGCGGGGGGTCTCCTTCGCACAGATACGCAGTATTTT. This gives the protein CSATLAGGLLRTDTQYF.

The J gene is TRBJ1-3, the V gene TRBV18; a possible D gene is TRBD1 (5 bases). The germline V and J ends were trimmed by 2 bases and 4 bases, with 6 bases remaining between them. The germline V gene has CDR1 KGHSH and CDR2 LQKENI. The CDR3 is 13 amino acids. The CDR3 protein is CASSPWDGNTIYF. The DNA of the CDR3 is TGTGCCAGCTCACCATGGGACGGAAACACCATATATTTT.

The CDR3 region is CASSEDRADTQYF. As DNA, the CDR3 is TGTGCCAGCAGTGAAGACAGGGCAGATACGCAGTATTTT. This rearrangement joins TRBV6-1 to TRBJ2-3; weak D call: TRBD1 (6 bases). The CDR3 extends over 13 amino acids. Trimming took off 1 base at V and 4 bases at J, with 6 bases between the two ends. CDR1 MNHNS and CDR2 SASEGT come from the germline V gene.

This clonotype was seen more than once but under ten times. The chain recombines TRBV12-3 or TRBV12-4 with TRBJ1-1; D possibly corresponds to TRBD1 (5 bases). Between the trimmed V and J ends, which lost 10 bases and 5 bases, there was a span of 11 bases. CDR3 length: 11 amino acids. CDR3 DNA: TGTGCCACCGTCCGGGGGACTGAAGCTTTCTTT. Protein: CATVRGTEAFF.

J is TRBJ2-3 and V is TRBV5-4; TRBD2 is a possible D gene (7 bases). The germline V gene encodes CDR1 SGHNT and CDR2 YYREEE (reference sequence). CDR3 length: 17 residues. Trimming shortened V by 3 bases and J by 3 bases, and 20 bases separated the two germline ends. This chain's CDR3 is CASSSTLGGAQTDTQYF. Written as DNA, the CDR3 is TGTGCCAGCAGCTCCACCCTGGGGGGGGCCCAGACAGATACGCAGTATTTT.

This clonotype was detected only a few times. This sequence joins TRBV9 and TRBJ2-5, with 11 bases fitting TRBD1. Looked up from germline, CDR1 is SGDLS and CDR2 is YYNGEE. The length of the CDR3 is 17 residues. The V gene end was trimmed by 0 bases and the J gene end by 5 bases; junction bases not matched to a gene: 9. CDR3 loop: CASSVAPGTGGRETQYF. The CDR3 coding sequence is TGTGCCAGCAGCGTAGCCCCCGGGACAGGGGGAAGGGAGACCCAGTACTTC.

This clonotype turned up a few times. The V gene is TRBV9, the J gene TRBJ2-5; the D gene is possibly TRBD1 (6 bases). Deletions cut 4 bases from V and 5 bases from J, with 21 bases between. Germline-derived CDR1 and CDR2 are SGDLS and YYNGEE. The CDR3 is made up of 16 amino acids. The CDR3 reads CASSPPGQGIGETQYF. CDR3 in DNA: TGTGCCAGCAGCCCCCCTGGGCAGGGGATAGGGGAGACCCAGTACTTC. Variable domain in full (rest from reference TRBV9 and TRBJ2-5): DSGVTQTPKHLITATGQRVTLRCSPRSGDLSVYWYQQSLDQGLQFLIQYYNGEERAKGNILERFSAQQFPDLHSELNLSSLELGDSALYFCASSPPGQGIGETQYFGPGTRLLVL.

The chain carries TRBV7-9 and TRBJ2-1, with D perhaps TRBD2 (5 bases). Between the trimmed V and J ends, which lost 5 bases and 10 bases, there was a span of 21 bases. CDR1 and CDR2 from the germline V gene are SEHNR and FQNEAQ (reference sequence). The CDR3 spans 15 residues. In DNA, the CDR3 is TGTGCCAGCAGCCCCATATATGGGCAACCGGGAGAGCAGTTCTTC. Its translation: CASSPIYGQPGEQFF.

The V and J genes are TRBV12-3 or TRBV12-4 and TRBJ1-2; D gene uncertain. The CDR3 runs 12 residues. V was cut by 6 bases and J by 8 bases, with 13 bases left in between. The CDR3 loop is CASSPFGIGYTF. The DNA for the CDR3 is TGTGCCAGCAGCCCCTTCGGGATAGGCTACACCTTC.

This clonotype was seen only a few times. This chain links TRBV3-1 with TRBJ2-3; D unresolved. Germline V gene sequence: CDR1 LGHDT, CDR2 YNNKEL (reference sequence). Trimming pared 0 bases from V and 7 bases from J, leaving 14 bases between. The CDR3 is 15 residues long. CDR3: CASSQEGTFGNTQYF. The DNA for the CDR3 is TGTGCCAGCAGCCAAGAAGGAACCTTTGGAAATACGCAGTATTTT.

The chain uses TRBV15 and TRBJ2-1, with 12 nucleotides matching TRBD2. The CDR3 is 15 amino acids. Germline V CDR1 and CDR2: LNHNV, YYDKDF (reference sequence). V lost 3 bases and J lost 9; bases outside the gene matches: 6. The DNA for the CDR3 is TGTGCCACCAGCAGGCGGACTAGCGGGGACATTGAGCAGTTCTTC. Protein sequence: CATSRRTSGDIEQFF.

This clonotype was seen more than once but under ten times. This CDR3 reads CASSLRYGSGNTIYF. The CDR3 nucleotides are TGTGCCAGCAGTTTAAGATACGGTTCTGGAAACACCATATATTTT. This sequence joins TRBV27 and TRBJ1-3; no clear D gene. Germline V gene data show CDR1 as MNHEY and CDR2 as SMNVEV (reference sequence). The CDR3 contains 15 residues. V was shortened by 2 bases and J by 1 base, with 9 bases between the two germline ends.

The CDR3 bases are TGTGCCAGTAGTATAATTGGGGGACAGAGCTCCTACGAGCAGTACTTC. Translated, it gives CASSIIGGQSSYEQYF. V is TRBV19 and J is TRBJ2-7; 7 positions match TRBD1. Trimming at V came to 2 bases and at J to 0 bases, leaving 7 bases not matched to a gene. CDR1 is LNHDA, CDR2 SQIVND, per germline (reference sequence). This CDR3 is built from 16 residues.

J is TRBJ2-1 and V is TRBV19; D gene unclear. The V end was cut by 2 bases, the J end by 7 bases, with 9 bases between. This CDR3 is 13 amino acids long. Per germline, CDR1 LNHDA and CDR2 SQIVND (reference sequence). The CDR3 nucleotides are TGTGCCAGTAGTATATCCTTAGATAATGAGCAGTTCTTC. Translated: CASSISLDNEQFF.

This clonotype was recorded a few times. The rearrangement links TRBV19 to TRBJ2-7; the match to TRBD2 covers 8 bases. Germline loops: CDR1 LNHDA, CDR2 SQIVND (reference sequence). The CDR3 is made up of 15 amino acids. J lost 3 bases, V lost 4 bases, and 8 bases had no gene match. The CDR3 coding sequence is TGTGCCAGTAGTAGCCCGCCAGCGGGAGTCTACGAGCAGTACTTC. As protein: CASSSPPAGVYEQYF.

This clonotype was recorded at least ten times. The chain combines TRBV14 with TRBJ2-1; 13 bases map to TRBD2. CDR1 is SGHDN and CDR2 is FVKESK in the germline V gene. The CDR3 runs to 17 residues. After removal of 5 bases from V and 6 bases from J, the junction contained 10 bases not matched to a gene. The CDR3 nucleotides read TGTGCCAGCAGCGATTATTCAGGACTAGCGGGAGTCAATGAGCAGTTCTTC. It translates to CASSDYSGLAGVNEQFF.